A selection of T cell receptor beta chains follows, all from one sample in a study of control samples from healthy donors and cancer patients. The assay was immunoSEQ multiplex PCR, and TCRdb's table has in-frame clones only and misses some. This sample has 350,000 to 450,000 clones, with approximately 92% found just once. Input material: PBMCs. The receptors were sampled from a man aged 35-49 years with head and neck cancer. Both conserved end residues are trimmed from each CDR3.

CDR3 protein	V gene	J gene
ASSMADRATYEQY	TRBV19	TRBJ2-7
ASSLGAGSSYNEQF	TRBV7-2	TRBJ2-1
ATSDSQPGQGAKEQF	TRBV24-1	TRBJ2-1
ASSFVEQQETQY	TRBV5-5	TRBJ2-5
ASQGGLGATGELF	TRBV28	TRBJ2-2
SVENRVGALSGANVLT	TRBV29-1	TRBJ2-6
ASSLIGAGELF	TRBV11-2	TRBJ2-2
ASSPPEGRNEQF	TRBV18	TRBJ2-1
ASSFIDTGELF	TRBV5-1	TRBJ2-2
ASSLVAGTINYEQY	TRBV28	TRBJ2-7
ASSPEQHATNEKLF	TRBV3-1/TRBV3-2	TRBJ1-4
ASIRGQSSYEQY	TRBV6-6	TRBJ2-7
ASSPPGQTYEQY	TRBV18	TRBJ2-7
ASSLNPVGTEAF	TRBV7-3	TRBJ1-1
ATSLQYTSTDTQY	TRBV15	TRBJ2-3
ASSLLPPTSDQY	TRBV5-4	TRBJ2-5